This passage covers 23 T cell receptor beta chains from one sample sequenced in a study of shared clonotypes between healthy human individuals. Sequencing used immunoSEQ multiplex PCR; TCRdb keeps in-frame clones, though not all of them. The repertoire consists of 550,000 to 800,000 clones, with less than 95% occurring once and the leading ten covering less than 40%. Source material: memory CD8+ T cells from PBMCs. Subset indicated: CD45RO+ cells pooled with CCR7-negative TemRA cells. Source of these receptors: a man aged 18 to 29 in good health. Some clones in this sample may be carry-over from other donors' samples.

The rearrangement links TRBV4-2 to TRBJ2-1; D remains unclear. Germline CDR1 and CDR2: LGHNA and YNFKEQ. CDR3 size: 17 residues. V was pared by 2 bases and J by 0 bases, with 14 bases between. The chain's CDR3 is CASSQNPTHSSYNEQFF. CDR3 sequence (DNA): TGTGCCAGCAGCCAAAATCCAACTCACAGCTCCTACAATGAGCAGTTCTTC.

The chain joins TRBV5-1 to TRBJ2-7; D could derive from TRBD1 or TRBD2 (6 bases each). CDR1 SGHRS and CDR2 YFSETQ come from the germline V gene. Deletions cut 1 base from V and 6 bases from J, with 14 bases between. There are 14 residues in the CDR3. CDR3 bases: TGCGCCAGCAGCTTGAGGGGGGCCTCAGCCGAGCAGTACTTC. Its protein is CASSLRGASAEQYF.

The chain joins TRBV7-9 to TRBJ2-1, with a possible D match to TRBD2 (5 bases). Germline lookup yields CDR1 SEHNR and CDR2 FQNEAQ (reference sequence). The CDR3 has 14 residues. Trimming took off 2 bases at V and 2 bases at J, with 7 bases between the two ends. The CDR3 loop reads CASSLTEAYNEQFF. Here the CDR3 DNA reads TGTGCCAGCAGCTTAACGGAGGCCTACAATGAGCAGTTCTTC.

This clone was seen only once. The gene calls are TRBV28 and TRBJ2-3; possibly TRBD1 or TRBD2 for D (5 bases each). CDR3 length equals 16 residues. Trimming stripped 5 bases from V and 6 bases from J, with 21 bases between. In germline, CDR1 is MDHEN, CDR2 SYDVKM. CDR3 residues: CASSPLQLGAGDTQYF. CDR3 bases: TGTGCCAGCAGTCCTCTACAGCTCGGGGCCGGGGATACGCAGTATTTT.

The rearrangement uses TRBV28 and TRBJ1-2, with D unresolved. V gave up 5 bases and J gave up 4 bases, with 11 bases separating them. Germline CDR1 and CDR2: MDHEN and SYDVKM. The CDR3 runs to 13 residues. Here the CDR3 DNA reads TGTGCCAGCAGTCTCCCTACAGTCTATGGCTACACCTTC. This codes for CASSLPTVYGYTF.

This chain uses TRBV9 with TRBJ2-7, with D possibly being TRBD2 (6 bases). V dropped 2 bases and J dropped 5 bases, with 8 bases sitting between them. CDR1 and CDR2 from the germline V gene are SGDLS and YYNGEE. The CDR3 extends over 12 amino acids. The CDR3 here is CASSVGGNEQYF. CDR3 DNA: TGTGCCAGCAGCGTCGGCGGGAACGAGCAGTACTTC.

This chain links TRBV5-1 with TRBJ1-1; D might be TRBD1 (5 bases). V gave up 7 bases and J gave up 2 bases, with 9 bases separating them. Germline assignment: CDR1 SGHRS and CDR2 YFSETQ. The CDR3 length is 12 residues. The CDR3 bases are TGCGCCAGCCGGGACCAAAACACTGAAGCTTTCTTT. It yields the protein CASRDQNTEAFF.

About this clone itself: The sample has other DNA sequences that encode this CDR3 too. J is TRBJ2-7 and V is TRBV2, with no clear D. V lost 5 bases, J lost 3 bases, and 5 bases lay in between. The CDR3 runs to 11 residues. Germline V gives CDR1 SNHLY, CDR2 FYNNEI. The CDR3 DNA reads TGTGCCAGCAGTCCCAGCTACGAGCAGTACTTC. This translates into CASSPSYEQYF. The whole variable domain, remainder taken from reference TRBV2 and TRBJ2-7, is EPEVTQTPSHQVTQMGQEVILRCVPISNHLYFYWYRQILGQKVEFLVSFYNNEISEKSEIFDDQFSVERPDGSNFTLKIRSTKLEDSAMYFCASSPSYEQYFGPGTRLTVT.

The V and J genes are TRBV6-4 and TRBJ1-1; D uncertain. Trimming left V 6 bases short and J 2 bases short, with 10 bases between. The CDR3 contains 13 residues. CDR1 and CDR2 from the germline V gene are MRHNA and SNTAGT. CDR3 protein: CASSYRPNTEAFF. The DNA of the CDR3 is TGTGCCAGCAGCTACCGACCAAACACTGAAGCTTTCTTT.

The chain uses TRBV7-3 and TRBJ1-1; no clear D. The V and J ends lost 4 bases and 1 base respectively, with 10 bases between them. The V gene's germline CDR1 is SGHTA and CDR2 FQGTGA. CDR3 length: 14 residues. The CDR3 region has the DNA TGTGCCAGCAGCTCCGGAGGGTCGAACACTGAAGCTTTCTTT. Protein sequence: CASSSGGSNTEAFF.

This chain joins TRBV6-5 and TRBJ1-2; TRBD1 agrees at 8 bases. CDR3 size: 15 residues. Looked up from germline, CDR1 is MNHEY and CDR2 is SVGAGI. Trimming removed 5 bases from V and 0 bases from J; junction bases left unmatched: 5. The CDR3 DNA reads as TGTGCCAGCAGTACGGGACAGGAAGCTAACTATGGCTACACCTTC. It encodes CASSTGQEANYGYTF.

The CDR3 DNA is TGTGCCAGCAGCGTAAACCTGGGGGCCACTCTGTACAATGAGCAGTTCTTC. Encoded protein: CASSVNLGATLYNEQFF. The rearrangement uses TRBV9 and TRBJ2-1; D may be TRBD1 (6 bases). V was trimmed by 1 base and J by 4 bases, leaving 18 bases between them. Germline lookup yields CDR1 SGDLS and CDR2 YYNGEE. The CDR3 consists of 17 residues.

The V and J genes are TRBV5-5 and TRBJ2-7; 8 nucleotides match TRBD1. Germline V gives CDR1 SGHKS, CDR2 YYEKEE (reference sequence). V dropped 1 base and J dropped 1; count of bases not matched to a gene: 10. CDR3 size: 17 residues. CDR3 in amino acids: CASSLKGAGGLSYEQYF. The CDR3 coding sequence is TGTGCCAGCAGCTTGAAAGGGGCAGGGGGCCTTTCCTACGAGCAGTACTTC.

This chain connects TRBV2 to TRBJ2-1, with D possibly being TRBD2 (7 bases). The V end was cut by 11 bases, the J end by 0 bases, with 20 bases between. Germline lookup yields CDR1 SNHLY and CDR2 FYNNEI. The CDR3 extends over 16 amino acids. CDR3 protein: CAASSRGASSYNEQFF. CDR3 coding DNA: TGTGCCGCCAGCAGTCGGGGGGCCAGCTCCTACAATGAGCAGTTCTTC.

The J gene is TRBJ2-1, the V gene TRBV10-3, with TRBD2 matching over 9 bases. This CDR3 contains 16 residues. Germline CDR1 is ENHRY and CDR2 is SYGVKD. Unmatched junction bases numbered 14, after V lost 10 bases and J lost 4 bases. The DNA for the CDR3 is TGTGCCACCTCGGGAAGGGTGGGACTAGCTTACAATGAGCAGTTCTTC. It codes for CATSGRVGLAYNEQFF.

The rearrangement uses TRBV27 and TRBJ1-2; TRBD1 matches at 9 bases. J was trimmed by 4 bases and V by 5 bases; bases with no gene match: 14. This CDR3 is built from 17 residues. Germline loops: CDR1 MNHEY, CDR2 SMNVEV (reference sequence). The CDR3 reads CASSPRTGASATYGYTF. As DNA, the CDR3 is TGTGCCAGCAGTCCTCGGACAGGGGCCTCCGCCACCTATGGCTACACCTTC.

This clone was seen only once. The CDR3 loop reads CATSTRTLKDEQYF. The CDR3 DNA reads as TGTGCCACCAGCACAAGGACCCTAAAGGACGAGCAGTACTTC. The chain recombines TRBV15 with TRBJ2-7; D not resolved. The CDR3 spans 14 residues. Germline CDR1 reads LNHNV; CDR2 reads YYDKDF (reference sequence). The V end was cut by 4 bases, the J end by 5 bases, with 15 bases between.

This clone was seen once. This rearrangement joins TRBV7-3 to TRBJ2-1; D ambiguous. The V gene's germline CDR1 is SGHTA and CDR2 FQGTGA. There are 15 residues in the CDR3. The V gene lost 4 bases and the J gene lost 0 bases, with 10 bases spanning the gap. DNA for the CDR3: TGTGCCAGCAGCTCAGGACCGAGCTCCTACAATGAGCAGTTCTTC. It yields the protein CASSSGPSSYNEQFF. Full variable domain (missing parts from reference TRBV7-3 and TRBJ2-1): GAGVSQTPSNKVTEKGKYVELRCDPISGHTALYWYRQSLGQGPEFLIYFQGTGAADDSGLPNDRFFAVRPEGSVSTLKIQRTERGDSAVYLCASSSGPSSYNEQFFGPGTRLTVL.

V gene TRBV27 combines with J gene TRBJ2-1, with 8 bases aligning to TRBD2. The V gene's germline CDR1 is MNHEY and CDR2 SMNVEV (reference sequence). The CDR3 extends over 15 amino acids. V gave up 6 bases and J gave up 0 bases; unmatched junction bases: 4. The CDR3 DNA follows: TGTGCCAGCAGCTTAGCGGGGAACTCCTACAATGAGCAGTTCTTC. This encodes CASSLAGNSYNEQFF.

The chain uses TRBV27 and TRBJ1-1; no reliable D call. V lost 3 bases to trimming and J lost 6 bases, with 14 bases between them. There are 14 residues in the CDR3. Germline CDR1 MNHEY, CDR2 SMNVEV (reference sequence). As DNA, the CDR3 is TGTGCCAGCAGTTTGAGGGCTTCCGTCCCTGAAGCTTTCTTT. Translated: CASSLRASVPEAFF.

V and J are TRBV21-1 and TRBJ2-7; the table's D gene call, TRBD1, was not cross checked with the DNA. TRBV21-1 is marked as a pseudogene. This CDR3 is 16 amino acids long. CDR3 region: CASSITSVAEAYEQYF. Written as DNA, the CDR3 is TGTGCCAGCAGCATAACGTCAGTCGCAGAAGCCTACGAGCAGTACTTC.

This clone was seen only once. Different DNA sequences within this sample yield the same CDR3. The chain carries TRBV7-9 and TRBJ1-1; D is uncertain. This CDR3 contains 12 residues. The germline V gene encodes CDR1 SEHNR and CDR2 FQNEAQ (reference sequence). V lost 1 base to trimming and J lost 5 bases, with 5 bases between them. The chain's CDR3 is CASSLGVTEAFF. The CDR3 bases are TGTGCCAGCAGCTTAGGTGTAACTGAAGCTTTCTTT.

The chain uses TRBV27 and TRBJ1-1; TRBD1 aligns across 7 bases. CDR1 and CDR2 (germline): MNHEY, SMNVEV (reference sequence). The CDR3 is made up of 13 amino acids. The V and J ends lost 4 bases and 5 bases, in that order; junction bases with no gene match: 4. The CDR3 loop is CASSSTGVTEAFF. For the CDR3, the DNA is TGTGCCAGCAGTTCCACAGGGGTTACTGAAGCTTTCTTT.